The T cell receptor (beta chain) under discussion was sequenced for a study of response to subunit inactivated influenza vaccine. Study outcomes and limitations: Authors suggested that a seasonal influenza vaccination recruits few new T cells each time.

To note about this clonotype: The antigen remains undetermined.

TCRdb reprocessed the RT-PCR reads with MiXCR, giving one entry per CDR3 protein. The table records 610,000 or so distinct CDR3 sequences, around 15% of them present only once. Sequenced material: PBMCs from blood, taken roughly 13 days after vaccination. This clonotype was sampled from a man between 50 and 59 years old who received an inactivated influenza vaccine.

As DNA, the CDR3 is TGTGCCAGCAGCTTACTTGCTAGCGGGAATCGCGAGCAGTACTTC. Residues: CASSLLASGNREQYF. The V call is TRBV7-2, the J call TRBJ2-7; 9 bases match TRBD2. This CDR3 region has 15 residues. The germline CDR1 and CDR2 sequences are SGHTA and FQGNSA. V shed 2 bases, J shed 6 bases, and the junction held 8 bases outside the gene matches.